The rows below give T cell receptor beta chains drawn from one sample of a study of response to subunit inactivated influenza vaccine. TCRdb passed the RT-PCR reads through MiXCR, listing each CDR3 protein once. Of about 800,000 distinct CDR3 sequences in the sample, over 20% are singletons; the top ten hold roughly 10%. Here the sequenced sample was PBMCs from blood, taken less than 6 days after vaccination. The source is a man over 45 who received an inactivated influenza vaccine. The CDR3 runs from the conserved cysteine through the conserved F or W. The D gene is left open where the match is weak. Not every row has a clone size; where given, it reads once, few, many or a size class.

j_call d_call v_call clone_size cdr3_nt cdr3_aa
TRBJ2-3 NA TRBV5-1 few TGCGCCAGCAGTTCAGACGGGAGATACACAGATACGCAGTATTTT CASSSDGRYTDTQYF
TRBJ1-1 NA TRBV20-1 many TGCAGTGCTAGCAGGGGTAACACTGAAGCTTTCTTT CSASRGNTEAFF
TRBJ2-7 TRBD2 TRBV5-1 NA TGCGCCAGCAGCTTGGTGCCTAGCGGGGGAGACTACGAGCAGTACTTC CASSLVPSGGDYEQYF
TRBJ2-5 NA TRBV20-1 few TGCAGTGCTAGAGATCCCACATTCCAAGAGACCCAGTACTTC CSARDPTFQETQYF
TRBJ2-7 NA TRBV4-1 many TGCGCCAGCAGCCAACAGGGGCCCACCATGGGCGAGCAGTACTTC CASSQQGPTMGEQYF
TRBJ2-7 NA TRBV29-1 NA TGCAGCGTTGGCGACACGCGCTACGAGCAGTACTTC CSVGDTRYEQYF
TRBJ2-1 NA TRBV20-1 few TGCAGTGCTAGTGCCAAGTACAATGAGCAGTTCTTC CSASAKYNEQFF
TRBJ2-1 NA TRBV6-2/TRBV6-3 few TGTGCCAGCAGTTTTGGGATCGGGGGCTATGAGCAGTTCTTC CASSFGIGGYEQFF
TRBJ2-3 NA TRBV4-3 few TGCGCCAGCAGCCAAGATCCGGCCAGCACTAGCACAGATACGCAGTATTTT CASSQDPASTSTDTQYF
TRBJ2-1 TRBD2 TRBV3-1 few TGTGCCAGCAGCCAAGAGGGGGGGTTACCGGTCTTC CASSQEGGLPVF
TRBJ2-3 TRBD2 TRBV20-1 NA TGCAGTACTCCCAGGACTAGCCCTACAGATACGCAGTATTTT CSTPRTSPTDTQYF
TRBJ1-1 NA TRBV12-3/TRBV12-4 few TGTGCCAGCAGTTTTGCGGGGGCTTACACTGAAGCTTTCTTT CASSFAGAYTEAFF
TRBJ2-5 NA TRBV29-1 few TGCACCTTTGACAAGCAAGAGACCCAGTACTTC CTFDKQETQYF
TRBJ1-1 NA TRBV6-2/TRBV6-3 NA TGTGCCAGCAGTTACTCGGGCGGAAACATGAACACTGAAGCTTTCTTT CASSYSGGNMNTEAFF
TRBJ2-5 NA TRBV4-3 many TGCGCCAGCAGCCTAAACAGGGGAGGAGGGGAGACCCAGTACTTC CASSLNRGGGETQYF
TRBJ2-6 NA TRBV5-5 many TGTGCCAGCAGCTCCCTCGGAGGGGATGGGGCCAACGTCCTGACTTTC CASSSLGGDGANVLTF
TRBJ2-2 NA TRBV5-1 many TGCGCCAGCAGCTCGGACAGGAACACCGGGGAGCTGTTTTTT CASSSDRNTGELFF
TRBJ2-1 TRBD2 TRBV29-1 few TGCAGCGTTGAAGATTGGAGACAGGGTACCTTGGGAAAGCTAGCGGGGAAGAATGAGCAGTTCTTC CSVEDWRQGTLGKLAGKNEQFF
TRBJ2-7 NA TRBV6-2/TRBV6-3 few TGTGCCAGCAGGACGGACAGACTCGCCTACGAGCAGTACTTC CASRTDRLAYEQYF
TRBJ2-7 NA TRBV20-1 NA TGCAGTGCTTCCCGTGGGACCGACCCCTACGAGCAGTACTTC CSASRGTDPYEQYF
TRBJ2-3 NA TRBV12-3/TRBV12-4 many TGTGCCAGCAGTTTAGTATCAGGGTGGTACACAGATACGCAGTATTTT CASSLVSGWYTDTQYF
TRBJ1-1 NA TRBV18 NA TGTGCCAGCTCACCATCGATAACAGGGAACACTGAAGCTTTCTTT CASSPSITGNTEAFF
TRBJ2-3 TRBD2 TRBV28 NA TGTGCCAGCAGTTTCACCAAGCGGGGGACGCAGTATTTT CASSFTKRGTQYF
TRBJ2-7 TRBD1 TRBV10-3 NA TGTGCCATCAGTGAGTCCGAGGACAGGGCTTCCTACGAGCAGTACTTC CAISESEDRASYEQYF
TRBJ2-2 TRBD2 TRBV4-3 NA TGCGCCAGCAGCCAAGATAGTCCAGCGGGGGCCGTCACCGGGGAGCTGTTTTTT CASSQDSPAGAVTGELFF
TRBJ2-5 NA TRBV10-3 NA TGTGCCATCAGTGTTGAACAGGGAGAGACCCAGTACTTC CAISVEQGETQYF
TRBJ2-5 NA TRBV6-4 NA TGTGCCAGCAGTGACGAATTGGGTCAGACCCAGTACTTC CASSDELGQTQYF
TRBJ2-7 TRBD2 TRBV6-1 NA TGTGCCAGCAGGACGGGGACTAGCGGGCGCTACGAGCAGTACTTC CASRTGTSGRYEQYF
TRBJ2-5 TRBD1 TRBV7-2 few TGTGCCAGCAGACACGGGACAGGACAAGAGACCCAGTACTTC CASRHGTGQETQYF
TRBJ2-1 NA TRBV30 NA TGTGCCTGGAGTGTACCAGGCTCCTACAATGAGCAGTTCTTC CAWSVPGSYNEQFF
TRBJ2-7 TRBD1 TRBV29-1 many TGCAGCGCCGAAGACAGGGACGAGCAGTACTTC CSAEDRDEQYF
TRBJ2-5 NA TRBV20-1 many TGCAGTGCTAGAGATGGAGCAGATCCCCAAGAGACCCAGTACTTC CSARDGADPQETQYF
TRBJ2-7 NA TRBV5-4 once TGTGCCAGCAGCTTGGGTGTTGGCGGCTACTACGAGCAGTACTTC CASSLGVGGYYEQYF
TRBJ1-1 TRBD1 TRBV20-1 few TGCAGTGCCCTCCAAGACAGGGACACTGAAGCTTTCTTT CSALQDRDTEAFF
TRBJ2-7 TRBD2 TRBV20-1 NA TGCAGTGCTCCCCTTACGGGACTAATCTACGAGCAGTACTTC CSAPLTGLIYEQYF
TRBJ2-7 NA TRBV12-3/TRBV12-4 once TGTGCCAGCAGTTTTCGGGGGCATTCCTCCTACGAGCAGTACTTC CASSFRGHSSYEQYF
TRBJ1-6 NA TRBV12-3/TRBV12-4 few TGTGCCAGCAGTCTCCGCGGAGGACTTAATTCACCCCTCCACTTT CASSLRGGLNSPLHF
TRBJ2-7 NA TRBV7-2 NA TGTGCCAGCAGCTTAGTCGGGGGGCTGGACTCCTACGAGCAGTACTTC CASSLVGGLDSYEQYF
TRBJ1-5 TRBD1 TRBV5-6 few TGTGCCAGCAGCTTACCGAGGACAGGCAATAGCAATCAGCCCCAGCATTTT CASSLPRTGNSNQPQHF
TRBJ2-7 TRBD2 TRBV4-3 NA TGCGCCAGCAGCCAAGATGGGACTAGCGGGCGAACCGACGAGCAGTACTTC CASSQDGTSGRTDEQYF
TRBJ1-3 TRBD1 TRBV9 few TGTGCCAGCAGCCAAGGGACAGGGGGTGGAAACACCATATATTTT CASSQGTGGGNTIYF